Following are 2 T cell receptor beta chains from one sample sequenced in a study of shared clonotypes between healthy human individuals. Repertoires were generated with immunoSEQ multiplex PCR, while TCRdb's copy carries only in-frame clones and drops some. The sample has 2 million to 2.5 million clones, roughly 93% seen once; the top ten hold 0.35% to 0.5%. The sequenced sample consisted of naive CD4+ T cells from PBMCs. Specified subset: CD45RA+ positively selected. These receptors all stem from a man younger than 35 in good health. Some clones in this sample may be carry-over from other donors' samples.

The rearrangement links TRBV4-3 to TRBJ2-6; 9 nucleotides match TRBD1. The CDR3 runs 19 residues. After removal of 3 bases from V and 2 bases from J, the junction contained 11 bases not matched to a gene. Looked up from germline, CDR1 is LGHNA and CDR2 is YSLEER. The CDR3 coding sequence is TGCGCCAGCAGCCAGTTGGGGACAGGGTTTCTCCCTGGGGCCAACGTCCTGACTTTC. It encodes CASSQLGTGFLPGANVLTF.

This sequence joins TRBV7-9 and TRBJ2-4; D not certain. V was shortened by 2 bases and J by 11 bases, with 10 bases between the two germline ends. This CDR3 has 12 amino acids. The germline V gene has CDR1 SEHNR and CDR2 FQNEAQ (reference sequence). CDR3 DNA sequence: TGTGCCAGCAGCTTATCTTCGGGTGTTCAGTACTTC. Its protein is CASSLSSGVQYF.